These T cell receptor beta chains were read from a single sample in a study of HIV-infected patients and healthy controls. In TCRdb, the 5' RACE reads were re-called with MiXCR into one record per CDR3 protein. The table shows under 9,000 distinct CDR3 sequences, with about 7.3% occurring only once. The sample consisted of blood, taken before antiretroviral therapy. These receptors all come from an adult with HIV infection. Both conserved end residues are trimmed from each CDR3. Each record gives: CDR3 protein, J gene, clone size, V gene. Size is stated for part of the rows, as once, few or many counts, or as a class when the clone is expanded.

CDR3aa: ASSNGLGGGQPQH
j_gene: TRBJ1-5
abundance: few
v_gene: TRBV6-5

CDR3aa: ASSPLAGATDTQY
j_gene: TRBJ2-3
abundance: many
v_gene: TRBV6-5

CDR3aa: ASSLLPDLGGSPLH
j_gene: TRBJ1-6
abundance: medium-sized
v_gene: TRBV27

CDR3aa: ASSLSSANTEAF
j_gene: TRBJ1-1
abundance: medium-sized
v_gene: TRBV5-1

CDR3aa: SARDEWPHEQY
j_gene: TRBJ2-7
abundance: many
v_gene: TRBV20-1

CDR3aa: SARGEAFEQF
j_gene: TRBJ2-1
abundance: medium-sized
v_gene: TRBV20-1

CDR3aa: ASSSGGSSYNEQF
j_gene: TRBJ2-1
abundance: .
v_gene: TRBV6-5

CDR3aa: ASGTKDTQY
j_gene: TRBJ2-3
abundance: medium-sized
v_gene: TRBV2

CDR3aa: ASSSGGNYEQY
j_gene: TRBJ2-7
abundance: medium-sized
v_gene: TRBV28

CDR3aa: ASSVQKNSNQPQH
j_gene: TRBJ1-5
abundance: medium-sized
v_gene: TRBV2

CDR3aa: SVGGNEQF
j_gene: TRBJ2-1
abundance: .
v_gene: TRBV29-1

CDR3aa: SARVRTSGIGEQF
j_gene: TRBJ2-1
abundance: many
v_gene: TRBV20-1

CDR3aa: SARVYTANTEAF
j_gene: TRBJ1-1
abundance: few
v_gene: TRBV20-1

CDR3aa: ASSEVNEQF
j_gene: TRBJ2-1
abundance: medium-sized
v_gene: TRBV6-1

CDR3aa: ASSLVLKMNTEAF
j_gene: TRBJ1-1
abundance: few
v_gene: TRBV5-5

CDR3aa: ASSLVGLAGQSSYEQY
j_gene: TRBJ2-7
abundance: few
v_gene: TRBV7-2

CDR3aa: ASKGLAGGEQY
j_gene: TRBJ2-7
abundance: few
v_gene: TRBV25-1

CDR3aa: ATSRAGQGRGQETQY
j_gene: TRBJ2-5
abundance: many
v_gene: TRBV15

CDR3aa: ASSDTGLAAYQETQY
j_gene: TRBJ2-5
abundance: medium-sized
v_gene: TRBV2

CDR3aa: ASSRLPDKPYEQY
j_gene: TRBJ2-7
abundance: medium-sized
v_gene: TRBV6-5

CDR3aa: ASSRLAGTSTDTQY
j_gene: TRBJ2-3
abundance: medium-sized
v_gene: TRBV11-1

CDR3aa: ASSQEQQSSYNEQF
j_gene: TRBJ2-1
abundance: medium-sized
v_gene: TRBV14

CDR3aa: ASSPKGGEGYEQY
j_gene: TRBJ2-7
abundance: many
v_gene: TRBV18

CDR3aa: ASSPGLAAQY
j_gene: TRBJ2-7
abundance: medium-sized
v_gene: TRBV7-9

CDR3aa: ASSPDLAGGLYNEQF
j_gene: TRBJ2-1
abundance: medium-sized
v_gene: TRBV6-2/TRBV6-3

CDR3aa: ASSPTGLSNQPQH
j_gene: TRBJ1-5
abundance: once
v_gene: TRBV3-1

CDR3aa: ASSQGAQGYEQY
j_gene: TRBJ2-7
abundance: medium-sized
v_gene: TRBV4-1